A selection of T cell receptor beta chains follows, all from one sample in a study of blood T cells in healthy people across ages. Via MiXCR, TCRdb re-called the 5' RACE reads, giving one row per CDR3 protein. The sample consists of about 670,000 distinct CDR3 sequences, approximately 40% of them appearing once. Sequenced input: blood. The receptors come from a man older than 75 in good health. CDR3s include the opening cysteine and the closing phenylalanine or tryptophan. The D gene is left open where the match is weak. Size is stated for part of the rows, as once, few or many counts, or as a class when the clone is expanded.

v_gene	j_gene	d_gene	abundance	CDR3aa	CDR3nt
TRBV3-1	TRBJ1-4	NA	NA	CASSPPGWGNEKLFF	TGTGCCAGCAGCCCCCCCGGATGGGGAAATGAAAAACTGTTTTTT
TRBV12-3/TRBV12-4	TRBJ1-2	NA	NA	CASSPSGGHYGYTF	TGTGCCAGCAGTCCCAGCGGTGGCCACTATGGCTACACCTTC
TRBV3-1	TRBJ2-7	NA	NA	CASSQVNARVYF	TGTGCCAGCAGCCAAGTGAACGCTCGGGTGTACTTC
TRBV19	TRBJ1-5	NA	once	CASSILVQGNQPQHF	TGTGCCAGTAGTATTCTCGTTCAGGGGAATCAGCCCCAGCATTTT
TRBV6-2/TRBV6-3	TRBJ2-5	NA	few	CASKLLSGDQETQYF	TGTGCCAGCAAGCTATTGAGCGGAGACCAAGAGACCCAGTACTTC
TRBV6-2/TRBV6-3	TRBJ1-1	TRBD1	few	CASRSGGNTEAFF	TGTGCCAGCAGATCAGGGGGGAATACTGAAGCTTTCTTT
TRBV2	TRBJ1-1	NA	once	CASIDDQDTEAFF	TGTGCCAGCATTGATGATCAGGACACTGAAGCTTTCTTT
TRBV6-2/TRBV6-3	TRBJ1-4	TRBD1	many	CASSYDRAVRFGTNEKLFF	TGTGCCAGCAGTTACGACAGGGCAGTCCGGTTTGGAACTAATGAAAAACTGTTTTTT
TRBV5-1	TRBJ2-5	NA	NA	CASSTRPPGQETQYF	TGCGCCAGCAGCACCAGACCGCCGGGCCAAGAGACCCAGTACTTC
TRBV27	TRBJ2-5	NA	NA	CASRPGGAKGTQYF	TGTGCCAGCCGTCCAGGGGGGGCAAAAGGGACCCAGTACTTC
TRBV28	TRBJ2-3	TRBD2	NA	CASSPFTSGASTDTQYF	TGTGCCAGCAGCCCATTTACTAGCGGCGCTAGCACAGATACGCAGTATTTT
TRBV6-2/TRBV6-3	TRBJ2-7	TRBD1	NA	CASTGPQGAGSYEQYF	TGTGCCAGCACCGGGCCACAGGGGGCCGGATCCTACGAGCAGTACTTC
TRBV28	TRBJ2-7	NA	NA	CASSLQGASYLSYEQYF	TGTGCCAGCAGTTTACAGGGCGCATCTTATTTATCCTACGAGCAGTACTTC
TRBV20-1	TRBJ2-7	TRBD1	few	CSARGDRGRTGSYEQYF	TGCAGTGCTAGAGGTGACAGGGGGCGAACAGGCTCCTACGAGCAGTACTTC
TRBV3-1	TRBJ1-5	TRBD1	NA	CASRQAGGTQPQHF	TGTGCCAGCAGACAGGCAGGGGGCACTCAGCCCCAGCATTTT
TRBV30	TRBJ1-1	NA	NA	CAWTGDLRNTEAFF	TGTGCCTGGACCGGGGATTTGAGGAACACTGAAGCTTTCTTT
TRBV6-1	TRBJ2-7	NA	NA	CASSESTSYEQYF	TGTGCCAGCAGTGAAAGCACTAGCTACGAGCAGTACTTC
TRBV11-2	TRBJ2-3	NA	NA	CASSLVGLRSDTQYF	TGTGCCAGCAGCTTAGTAGGCCTACGCTCAGATACGCAGTATTTT
TRBV20-1	TRBJ2-3	TRBD1	few	CSAAAGTGPDTQYF	TGCAGTGCTGCGGCCGGGACAGGCCCAGATACGCAGTATTTT
TRBV21-1	TRBJ2-4	NA	NA	CASSKGAGGLGVQNIQYF	TGTGCCAGCAGCAAAGGAGCAGGGGGATTGGGAGTCCAAAACATTCAGTACTTC
TRBV9	TRBJ1-1	NA	NA	CASSEGRYNEAFF	TGTGCCAGCAGTGAAGGACGCTATAATGAAGCTTTCTTT
TRBV7-2	TRBJ2-6	NA	NA	CANSAPRAGDGANVLTF	TGTGCCAACAGCGCTCCCCGGGCTGGGGACGGGGCCAACGTCCTGACTTTC
TRBV7-2	TRBJ2-5	TRBD2	NA	CASSSVRGGQETQYF	TGTGCCAGCAGCTCCGTCCGGGGGGGGCAAGAGACCCAGTACTTC
TRBV5-1	TRBJ1-6	NA	once	CASSLGRRVGNSPLHF	TGCGCCAGCAGCTTGGGTCGACGGGTAGGGAATTCACCCCTCCACTTT
TRBV7-2	TRBJ2-1	TRBD2	NA	CASSTDSGRAYEQFF	TGTGCCAGCAGCACTGATAGCGGGAGGGCCTACGAGCAGTTCTTC
TRBV11-3	TRBJ2-3	TRBD1	NA	CASSLQGQHTDTQYF	TGTGCCAGCAGCTTGCAGGGACAGCACACAGATACGCAGTATTTT
TRBV7-2	TRBJ2-1	NA	NA	CASSLRGGAEYEQFF	TGTGCCAGCAGCTTAAGGGGGGGGGCCGAGTATGAGCAGTTCTTC
TRBV18	TRBJ2-1	TRBD2	NA	CASSPGLAFEQFF	TGTGCCAGCTCACCGGGACTAGCGTTCGAGCAGTTCTTC
TRBV6-6	TRBJ2-5	TRBD2	NA	CTSSYSPYGGKETQYF	TGTACCAGCAGTTACTCTCCTTACGGGGGGAAAGAGACCCAGTACTTC
TRBV9	TRBJ2-3	NA	NA	CASSVTGTPTDTQYF	TGTGCCAGCAGCGTGACAGGGACTCCCACAGATACGCAGTATTTT
TRBV9	TRBJ2-1	TRBD1	few	CASSVDGQGTYNEQFF	TGTGCCAGCAGCGTAGACGGACAGGGGACCTACAATGAGCAGTTCTTC
TRBV29-1	TRBJ2-1	TRBD2	NA	CSLGLADNEQFF	TGCAGCCTGGGACTAGCGGACAATGAGCAGTTCTTC
TRBV13	TRBJ1-1	NA	NA	CASSLHGFSENAEAFF	TGTGCCAGCAGCTTACACGGGTTTTCGGAGAACGCTGAAGCTTTCTTT
TRBV28	TRBJ2-4	TRBD2	NA	CASGTSGRSEQYF	TGTGCCAGCGGGACTAGCGGGAGGAGTGAGCAGTACTTC
TRBV11-2	TRBJ2-5	NA	NA	CASSLGSLPETQYF	TGTGCCAGCAGCTTAGGCTCCCTCCCCGAGACCCAGTACTTC
TRBV7-2	TRBJ2-7	NA	NA	CASSRPSPYNEQYF	TGTGCCAGCAGCAGGCCAAGTCCCTACAATGAGCAGTACTTC
TRBV6-1	TRBJ2-7	TRBD1	few	CASSPFTGANYEQYF	TGTGCCAGCAGCCCATTTACAGGGGCTAACTACGAGCAGTACTTC
TRBV7-2	TRBJ2-3	TRBD2	NA	CASSSRLAHTDTQYF	TGTGCCAGCAGCTCCCGACTAGCCCACACAGATACGCAGTATTTT
TRBV7-9	TRBJ2-1	TRBD2	NA	CASSSRTSGSLYNEQFF	TGTGCCAGCAGCTCAAGGACTAGCGGGAGCCTTTACAATGAGCAGTTCTTC
TRBV29-1	TRBJ2-7	TRBD1	many	CSVGTEGGYEQYF	TGCAGCGTGGGGACAGAGGGTGGCTACGAGCAGTACTTC
TRBV6-2/TRBV6-3	TRBJ2-1	TRBD1	few	CASSFVRGPGKFF	TGTGCCAGCAGTTTTGTCAGGGGGCCGGGTAAGTTCTTC
TRBV7-2	TRBJ2-3	TRBD1	few	CASSGRDRLVDTQYF	TGTGCCAGCAGCGGCCGGGACAGGCTCGTAGATACGCAGTATTTT
TRBV7-8	TRBJ2-1	NA	NA	CASKGAGSVEQFF	TGTGCCAGCAAAGGTGCGGGGAGTGTAGAGCAGTTCTTC
TRBV11-2	TRBJ2-1	TRBD2	NA	CASSRSSGSYNEQFF	TGTGCCAGCAGCCGTTCTAGCGGGAGTTACAATGAGCAGTTCTTC
TRBV2	TRBJ2-5	TRBD2	few	CASSVVAGGETQYF	TGTGCCAGCAGTGTTGTAGCGGGGGGGGAGACCCAGTACTTC
TRBV5-5	TRBJ2-6	NA	NA	CASSLIPKASEANVLTF	TGTGCCAGCAGCCTCATTCCAAAGGCCTCGGAGGCCAACGTCCTGACTTTC
TRBV10-3	TRBJ2-7	TRBD2	few	CAISEPPGLAGSEQYF	TGTGCCATCAGTGAGCCACCGGGACTAGCGGGAAGCGAGCAGTACTTC
TRBV7-9	TRBJ2-5	NA	NA	CASSKPGETQYF	TGTGCCAGCAGTAAACCGGGAGAGACCCAGTACTTC